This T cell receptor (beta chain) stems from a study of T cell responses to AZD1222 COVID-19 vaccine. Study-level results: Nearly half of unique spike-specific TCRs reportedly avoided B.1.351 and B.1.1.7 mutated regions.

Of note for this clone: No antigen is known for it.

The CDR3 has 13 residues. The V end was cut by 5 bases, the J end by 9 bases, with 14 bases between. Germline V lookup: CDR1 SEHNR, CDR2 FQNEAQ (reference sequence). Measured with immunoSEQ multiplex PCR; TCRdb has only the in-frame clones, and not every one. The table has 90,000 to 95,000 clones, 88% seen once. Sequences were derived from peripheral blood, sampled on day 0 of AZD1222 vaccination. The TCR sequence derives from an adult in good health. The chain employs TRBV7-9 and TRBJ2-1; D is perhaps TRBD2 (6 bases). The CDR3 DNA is TGTGCCAGCAGCCGTCGACTAGGAGGTGAGCAGTTCTTC. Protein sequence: CASSRRLGGEQFF.